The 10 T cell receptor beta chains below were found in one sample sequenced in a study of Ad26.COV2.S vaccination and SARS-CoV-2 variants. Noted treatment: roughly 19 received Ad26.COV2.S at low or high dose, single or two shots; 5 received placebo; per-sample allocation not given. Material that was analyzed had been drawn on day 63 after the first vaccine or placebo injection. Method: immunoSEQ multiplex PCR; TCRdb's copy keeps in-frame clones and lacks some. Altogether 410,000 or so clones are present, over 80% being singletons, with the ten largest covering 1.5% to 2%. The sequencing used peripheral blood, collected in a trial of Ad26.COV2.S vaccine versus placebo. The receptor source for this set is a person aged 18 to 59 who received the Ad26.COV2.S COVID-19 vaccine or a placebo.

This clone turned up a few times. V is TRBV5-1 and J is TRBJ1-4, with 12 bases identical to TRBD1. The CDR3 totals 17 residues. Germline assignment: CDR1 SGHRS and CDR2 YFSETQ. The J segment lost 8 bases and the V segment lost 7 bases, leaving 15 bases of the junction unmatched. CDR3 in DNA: TGCGCCAGCCGGCGGAGAGCACCCGGGACAGGGGGCGAAAAACTGTTTTTT. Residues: CASRRRAPGTGGEKLFF. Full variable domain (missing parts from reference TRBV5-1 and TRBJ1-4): KAGVTQTPRYLIKTRGQQVTLSCSPISGHRSVSWYQQTPGQGLQFLFEYFSETQRNKGNFPGRFSGRQFSNSRSEMNVSTLELGDSALYLCASRRRAPGTGGEKLFFGSGTQLSVL.

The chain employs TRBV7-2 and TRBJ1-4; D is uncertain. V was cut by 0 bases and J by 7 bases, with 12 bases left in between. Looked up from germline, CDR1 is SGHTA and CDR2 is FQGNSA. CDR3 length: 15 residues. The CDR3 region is CASSLAREGGEKLFF. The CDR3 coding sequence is TGTGCCAGCAGCTTAGCGAGGGAGGGAGGTGAAAAACTGTTTTTT.

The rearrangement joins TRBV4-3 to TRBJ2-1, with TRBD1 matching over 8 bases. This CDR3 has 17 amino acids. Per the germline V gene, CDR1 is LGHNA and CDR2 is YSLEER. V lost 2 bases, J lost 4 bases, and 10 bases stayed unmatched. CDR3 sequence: CASSQLLDRALYNEQFF. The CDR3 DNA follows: TGCGCCAGCAGCCAACTGTTGGACAGGGCCTTATACAATGAGCAGTTCTTC.

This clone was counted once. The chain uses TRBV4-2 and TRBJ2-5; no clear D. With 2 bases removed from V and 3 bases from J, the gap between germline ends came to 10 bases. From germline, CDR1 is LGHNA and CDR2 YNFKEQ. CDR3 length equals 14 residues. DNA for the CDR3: TGTGCCAGCAGCCAAAGTGACCAGGAAGAGACCCAGTACTTC. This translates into CASSQSDQEETQYF.

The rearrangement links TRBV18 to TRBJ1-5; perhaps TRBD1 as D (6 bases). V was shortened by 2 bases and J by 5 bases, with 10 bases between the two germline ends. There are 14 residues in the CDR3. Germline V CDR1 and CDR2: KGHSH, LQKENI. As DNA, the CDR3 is TGTGCCAGCTCACCATGGCAGGGGTATCAGCCCCAGCATTTT. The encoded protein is CASSPWQGYQPQHF.

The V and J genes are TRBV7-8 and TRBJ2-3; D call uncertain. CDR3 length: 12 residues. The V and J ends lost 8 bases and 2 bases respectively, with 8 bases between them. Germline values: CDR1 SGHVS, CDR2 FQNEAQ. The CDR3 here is CASGSATDTQYF. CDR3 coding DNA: TGTGCCAGCGGGTCAGCCACAGATACGCAGTATTTT.

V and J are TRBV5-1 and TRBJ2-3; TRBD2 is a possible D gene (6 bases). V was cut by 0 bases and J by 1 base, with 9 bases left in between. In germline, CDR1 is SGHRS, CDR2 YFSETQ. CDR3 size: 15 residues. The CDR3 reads CASSLVTGGTDTQYF. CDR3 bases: TGCGCCAGCAGCTTGGTCACGGGAGGCACAGATACGCAGTATTTT. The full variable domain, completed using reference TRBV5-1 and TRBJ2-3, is KAGVTQTPRYLIKTRGQQVTLSCSPISGHRSVSWYQQTPGQGLQFLFEYFSETQRNKGNFPGRFSGRQFSNSRSEMNVSTLELGDSALYLCASSLVTGGTDTQYFGPGTRLTVL.

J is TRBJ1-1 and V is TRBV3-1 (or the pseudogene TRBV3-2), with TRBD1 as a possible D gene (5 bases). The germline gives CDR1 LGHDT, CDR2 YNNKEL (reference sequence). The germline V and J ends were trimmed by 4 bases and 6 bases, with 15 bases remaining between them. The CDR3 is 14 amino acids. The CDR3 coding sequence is TGTGCCAGCAGCCCGGACACGGCGGGGGCTGAAGCTTTCTTT. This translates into CASSPDTAGAEAFF.

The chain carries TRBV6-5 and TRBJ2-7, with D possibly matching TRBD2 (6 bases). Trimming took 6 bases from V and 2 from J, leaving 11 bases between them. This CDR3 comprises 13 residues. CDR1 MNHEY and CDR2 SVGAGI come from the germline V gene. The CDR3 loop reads CASRLALAYEQYF. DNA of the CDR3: TGTGCCAGCAGGCTAGCGCTAGCCTACGAGCAGTACTTC.

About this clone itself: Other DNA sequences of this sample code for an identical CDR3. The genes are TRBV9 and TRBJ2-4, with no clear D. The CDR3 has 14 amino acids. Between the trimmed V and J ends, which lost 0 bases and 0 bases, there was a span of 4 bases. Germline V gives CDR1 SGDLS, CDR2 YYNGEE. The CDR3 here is CASSVDVAKNIQYF. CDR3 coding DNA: TGTGCCAGCAGCGTAGATGTAGCCAAAAACATTCAGTACTTC.